Each of the 6 T cell receptor beta chains below was sequenced from the same sample in a study of immune heterogeneity within non-small cell lung tumors. Template input was genomic DNA from bulk tumor (about 600 ng per sample). Spaced far apart, several biopsies were taken from each primary tumor during surgery. Patients had untreated, newly diagnosed non-small cell lung cancer and underwent curative surgery. Multiplex PCR (32 V and 13 J primers) was used to amplify the TCR beta CDR3. Using its own MiXCR run on the multiplex PCR reads, TCRdb lists one record per CDR3 protein. The sample lists tens of thousands of distinct CDR3 sequences, 25% to 35% occurring once. Sequenced material: lung tumor tissue. All receptors derive from a man aged 35-49 years with non-small cell lung cancer.

This clonotype showed up many times. The V and J genes are TRBV15 and TRBJ1-2, with 8 bases fitting TRBD1. Germline V CDR1 and CDR2: LNHNV, YYDKDF (reference sequence). There are 17 residues in the CDR3. The ends lost 3 bases at V and 3 bases at J; junction bases unmatched: 12. CDR3 region: CATSSPGQGSIDYGYTF. CDR3 nucleotides: TGTGCCACCAGCAGCCCAGGACAGGGTTCGATAGACTATGGCTACACCTTC.

This clonotype was detected only a few times. V and J are TRBV6-5 and TRBJ1-5; no firm D call. This CDR3 has 15 amino acids. V was pared by 0 bases and J by 0 bases, with 6 bases between. CDR1 and CDR2 from the germline V gene are MNHEY and SVGAGI. CDR3 nucleotides: TGTGCCAGCAGTTACTCGGCGATTAGCAATCAGCCCCAGCATTTT. This translates into CASSYSAISNQPQHF.

The V gene is TRBV6-1, the J gene TRBJ1-1, with D perhaps matching TRBD1 (5 bases). The V gene lost 5 bases and the J gene lost 5 bases, with 15 bases spanning the gap. CDR3 length: 14 residues. Germline CDR1 MNHNS, CDR2 SASEGT. The CDR3 DNA follows: TGTGCCAGCAGTCCCCTCAACGGGGGAACTGAAGCTTTCTTT. This sequence encodes CASSPLNGGTEAFF.

The V and J genes are TRBV24-1 and TRBJ1-5; 8 bases fit TRBD1. V trimming: 5 bases; J trimming: 1 base; junction bases outside the gene matches: 3. CDR3 length: 15 amino acids. Germline V gene lookup returns CDR1 KGHDR and CDR2 SFDVKD. DNA of the CDR3: TGTGCCACCAGTGGGAGACAGGGGAGCAATCAGCCCCAGCATTTT. Translating it yields CATSGRQGSNQPQHF.

This clonotype was detected a few times. The chain carries TRBV7-9 and TRBJ1-3; D is undetermined. V dropped 5 bases and J dropped 4 bases, with 6 bases sitting between them. The CDR3 loop spans 12 amino acids. Germline values: CDR1 SEHNR, CDR2 FQNEAQ (reference sequence). The DNA of the CDR3 is TGTGCCAGCAGCGCCGAAGGAAACACCATATATTTT. It encodes CASSAEGNTIYF.

Of note for this clonotype: At one end the junction does not follow the germline gene, possibly because of a read error. This rearrangement joins TRBV6-2 or TRBV6-3 to TRBJ1-3, with unresolved D. The CDR3 has 16 amino acids. The germline CDR1 and CDR2 sequences are MNHEY and SVGEGT. CDR3 nucleotides: TGTGCCAGCAGTTACTCCGGCAGCATCTCTGGAAACTCCATATATTTT. Encoded protein: CASSYSGSISGNSIYF.